The rows below give T cell receptor beta chains drawn from one sample of a study of blood T cell repertoires in COVID-19. This table comes from immunoSEQ multiplex PCR, and its TCRdb copy is limited to in-frame clones, with some not included. In the table there are approximately 230,000 clones, around 86% of which are singletons. Input material: peripheral blood. These receptor sequences come from a man in his thirties or forties who had recovered from COVID-19. The CDR3 runs from the conserved cysteine through the conserved F or W.

cdr3_aa v_call
CASSFGGWEDDTQYF TRBV27
CASSSQTGASGNEKLFF TRBV21-1
CASSQETGTYGYTF TRBV4-2
CASSNGSPLHF TRBV6-2/TRBV6-3
CATSDLQGGTNQPQHF TRBV24-1
CASRPEVNTEAFF TRBV6-4
CASSGQHSAPYNEQFF TRBV9
CASSGGKRNTEAFF TRBV5-4
CAISEQGNTEAFF TRBV10-3
CASSFQGAGEKLFF TRBV5-1
CASSLRDSYNEQFF TRBV5-4
CATSEGQSQETQYF TRBV15
CASLAAVGYLEDTQYF TRBV4-1
CASSSDRGHYNEQFF TRBV6-5
CASSIVVQSNNEQFF TRBV19
CASSGGQVMEQYF TRBV27
CASRLQWQGINYGYTF TRBV5-1
CAMGDYSYTF TRBV10-3
CASSYKQGSGTQYF TRBV28
CANRFGTTSYEQYF TRBV2
CASSESQLAKNIQYF TRBV10-2
CASSLILGVQFF TRBV11-3
CASSFGTEGYEQYF TRBV5-1
CASSGGGAREQYF TRBV2
CASSQERGRGNYGYTF TRBV4-1
CASTAMGTSFRETQYF TRBV2
CATSRERGAYNEQFF TRBV15
CASSLETGPEETQYF TRBV11-3
CASSSRAVGETQYF TRBV5-1
CASRRTGTTSGNTIYF TRBV9
CASSPYRGAANTEAFF TRBV27
CASSETSRGRGGYTF TRBV9
CASSPGRGSSYEQYF TRBV19
CATTSQGGEKLFF TRBV12-3/TRBV12-4
CASSSLSYEQYF TRBV5-1
CASSKPRDSINYGYTF TRBV6-2/TRBV6-3
CASRHRGQLYGYTF TRBV7-2
CASSWLGGGYNEQFF TRBV4-1
CASSSAGPSTEAFF TRBV3-1/TRBV3-2
CASSLDRTGISNQPQHF TRBV10-2
CASSLEGRVYGYTF TRBV7-8
CAISGQDRDEEYTF TRBV10-3
CASSEGGKQYF TRBV6-1
CASSESGTGGRQYF TRBV10-1
CASSLEGQGAGELFF TRBV5-1
CATSRGGDRLNYGYTF TRBV15
CASATGRSLFF TRBV12-3/TRBV12-4